This T cell receptor (beta chain) was recovered during a study of blood T cell repertoires in COVID-19. The wider study: T cells, B-cell-depleted T cells, or PBMCs supplied cDNA or gDNA.

Participant ages covered about 18 to 89 years across about 22 US areas. Sequenced by immunoSEQ multiplex PCR; TCRdb stores in-frame clones only, minus some. The table lists approximately 300,000 clones, about nine tenths of them singletons. The V segment lost 3 bases and the J segment 8 bases; nucleotides outside the gene matches: 11. Germline V lookup: CDR1 SGHNT, CDR2 YYREEE (reference sequence). This CDR3 region has 16 residues. V gene TRBV5-4 combines with J gene TRBJ1-6; 7 bases agree with TRBD1. The TCR comes from a man between 25 and 39 years old who had recovered from COVID-19. The sample taken for sequencing was PBMCs or T cells enriched from blood (not recorded which). CDR3 amino acids: CASSSMRTGGDSPLHF. The CDR3 DNA sequence: TGTGCCAGCAGCTCAATGAGGACAGGAGGGGATTCACCCCTCCACTTT.